This record covers a single T cell receptor (beta chain). Through a sample-barcoded 5' primer and a J-beta primer mix, a second PCR was run for about 6 to 11 cycles. TCRdb reprocessed the 5' RACE reads with MiXCR, giving one entry per CDR3 protein. This table holds under 800,000 distinct CDR3 sequences, under 25% found once. The length of the CDR3 is 17 residues. V lost 11 bases, J lost 2 bases, and 17 bases stayed unmatched. The germline CDR1 and CDR2 sequences are SNHLY and FYNNEI. The record originates from a study of blood T cells in healthy people across ages. The chain couples TRBV2 to TRBJ2-5, with 10 bases fitting TRBD2. Sequenced material: blood. The TCR originated in a man between 65 and 85 years old in good health. This chain's CDR3 is CAGRSSRTSGSQETQYF. In DNA form, the CDR3 reads TGTGCCGGAAGGTCCTCGCGGACTAGCGGTAGTCAAGAGACCCAGTACTTC.